The 18 T cell receptor beta chains in this list originate from one sample, sequenced in a study of post-analysis software for immune sequencing data. Their antigens are not known. Included in the TCR beta cDNA libraries were unique molecular identifiers. MiXCR was run by TCRdb on the PCR reads, yielding one entry per CDR3 protein. The sample shows hundreds of thousands of distinct CDR3 sequences, approximately 50% of them seen only once. Study-level points and caveats: Among roughly 5 TRBV segments more frequent in patients than controls were TRBV5-6, TRBV5-1 and TRBV20-1.

Sequenced sample: blood. The receptors come from a girl aged 10 to 17 with multiple sclerosis.

The chain employs TRBV5-1 and TRBJ2-1, with 10 bases aligning to TRBD2. The CDR3 loop spans 15 amino acids. Germline V CDR1 and CDR2: SGHRS, YFSETQ. Germline trimming cut 0 bases from V and 8 bases from J; bases unmatched to any gene: 5. Here the CDR3 reads CASSLDPSGSDEQFF. The CDR3 bases are TGCGCCAGCAGCTTGGATCCTAGCGGGAGCGATGAGCAGTTCTTC.

In DNA form, the CDR3 reads TGTGCCAGCAAACTAGCGGGGGAGGCCTACGAGCAGTACTTC. Its translation: CASKLAGEAYEQYF. The chain has TRBV27 and TRBJ2-7, with 11 positions matching TRBD2. J lost 2 bases, V lost 7 bases, and 4 bases had no gene match. Germline values: CDR1 MNHEY, CDR2 SMNVEV (reference sequence). The CDR3 runs 14 residues.

The V call is TRBV19, the J call TRBJ2-7; 9 bases map to TRBD2. The V segment lost 5 bases and the J segment 3 bases; nucleotides outside the gene matches: 11. Germline values: CDR1 LNHDA, CDR2 SQIVND (reference sequence). The CDR3 runs to 16 residues. The CDR3 DNA sequence: TGTGCCAGTAGTCCCCGCCTGGGGACTAGCAACTACGAGCAGTACTTC. Its translation: CASSPRLGTSNYEQYF.

V usage is TRBV27 and J usage is TRBJ2-1, with 8 bases matching TRBD2. This CDR3 has 16 amino acids. Germline V gene data show CDR1 as MNHEY and CDR2 as SMNVEV (reference sequence). V shed 0 bases, J shed 2 bases, and the junction held 3 bases outside the gene matches. The DNA for the CDR3 is TGTGCCAGCAGTTTATCTAGCGGGGCCACCTACAATGAGCAGTTCTTC. Encoded protein: CASSLSSGATYNEQFF.

This rearrangement joins TRBV20-1 to TRBJ2-1, with D perhaps matching TRBD1 (6 bases). CDR1 is DFQATT, CDR2 SNEGSKA, per germline (reference sequence). The CDR3 has 10 residues. V was clipped by 7 bases and J by 9 bases, with 10 bases between them. CDR3: CSVQGIEQFF. CDR3 DNA: TGCAGTGTCCAGGGGATTGAGCAGTTCTTC.

This chain uses TRBV29-1 with TRBJ2-6; tentative D call: TRBD2 (5 bases). V was cut by 7 bases and J by 0 bases, with 19 bases left in between. From germline, CDR1 is SQVTM and CDR2 ANQGSEA. The CDR3 covers 17 residues. CDR3 sequence (DNA): TGCAGCGCTGAGGAAACCGGGATTTACTCTGGGGCCAACGTCCTGACTTTC. Translation gives CSAEETGIYSGANVLTF.

This clonotype occurred once. V and J are TRBV18 and TRBJ2-5; no clear D gene. V gave up 1 base and J gave up 4 bases, with 13 bases separating them. Germline V gene lookup returns CDR1 KGHSH and CDR2 LQKENI. The CDR3 sequence is 15 residues long. CDR3: CASSPRAIGSETQYF. The CDR3 DNA follows: TGTGCCAGCTCACCACGTGCCATTGGGTCAGAGACCCAGTACTTC.

J is TRBJ1-5 and V is TRBV6-1, with a possible D match to TRBD1 (5 bases). V gave up 7 bases and J gave up 0 bases, with 13 bases separating them. The germline V gene has CDR1 MNHNS and CDR2 SASEGT. This CDR3 contains 15 residues. The CDR3: CASTLTGDSNQPQHF. In DNA form, the CDR3 reads TGTGCCAGCACCCTGACGGGGGATAGCAATCAGCCCCAGCATTTT.

The chain links TRBV20-1 to TRBJ2-7, with 10 positions matching TRBD2. CDR1 and CDR2 from the germline V gene are DFQATT and SNEGSKA (reference sequence). The junction had 2 bases not matched to a gene; V was cut back by 3 bases and J by 3 bases. The CDR3 totals 13 residues. The chain's CDR3 is CSARVAGGYEQYF. The DNA of the CDR3 is TGCAGTGCTAGGGTAGCGGGGGGCTACGAGCAGTACTTC.

Regarding this clonotype: The junction departs from germline at one end; a sequencing error may be responsible. This chain uses TRBV7-8 with TRBJ2-7; D not certain. The CDR3 sequence is 15 residues long. Looked up from germline, CDR1 is SGHVS and CDR2 is FQNEAQ. The CDR3 loop is CASSLRVRPAYEQCF. CDR3 in DNA: TGTGCCAGCAGCTTAAGGGTCAGGCCAGCCTACGAGCAGTGCTTC.

This clonotype was seen a single time. The chain links TRBV2 to TRBJ2-7; D perhaps matches TRBD2 (6 bases). The V end lost 5 bases, the J end lost 1 base, and 15 bases lay between the germline ends. The CDR3 length is 15 residues. The germline CDR1 and CDR2 sequences are SNHLY and FYNNEI. The chain's CDR3 is CASSPRLVWSYEQYF. The CDR3 DNA reads TGTGCCAGCAGTCCTAGACTAGTCTGGTCCTACGAGCAGTACTTC.

This clonotype was seen a few times. The gene calls are TRBV6-4 and TRBJ2-3, with 8 bases aligning to TRBD2. Looked up from germline, CDR1 is MRHNA and CDR2 is SNTAGT. The CDR3 has 15 amino acids. J was trimmed by 3 bases and V by 2 bases; bases with no gene match: 4. The CDR3 loop reads CASSDKAGETDTQYF. CDR3 in DNA: TGTGCCAGCAGTGACAAAGCGGGAGAGACAGATACGCAGTATTTT.

The V call is TRBV7-9, the J call TRBJ1-6, with a weak D call TRBD1 (5 bases). The V gene's germline CDR1 is SEHNR and CDR2 FQNEAQ (reference sequence). V was shortened by 1 base and J by 5 bases, with 12 bases between the two germline ends. The CDR3 spans 16 residues. CDR3 DNA sequence: TGTGCCAGCAGCTTAGAGCTCAGGGCTGATAATTCACCCCTCCACTTT. It encodes CASSLELRADNSPLHF. Based on the CDR3 plus reference TRBV7-9 and TRBJ1-6, the full variable domain is DTGVSQNPRHKITKRGQNVTFRCDPISEHNRLYWYRQTLGQGPEFLTYFQNEAQLEKSRLLSDRFSAERPKGSFSTLEIQRTEQGDSAMYLCASSLELRADNSPLHFGNGTRLTVT.

The chain couples TRBV24-1 to TRBJ2-5, with D hard to call. This CDR3 spans 13 amino acids. The V and J ends lost 5 bases and 0 bases respectively, with 6 bases between them. Germline V lookup: CDR1 KGHDR, CDR2 SFDVKD. DNA for the CDR3: TGTGCCACCAGTGCGGCGTACCAAGAGACCCAGTACTTC. It specifies CATSAAYQETQYF.

Only one count was recorded for this clonotype. V gene TRBV7-8 combines with J gene TRBJ2-5, with TRBD2 matching 9 bases. The J call may be mistaken, given a closer DNA end match to TRBJ2-7. Germline lookup yields CDR1 SGHVS and CDR2 FQNEAQ. CDR3 size: 13 residues. CDR3 in amino acids: CASSLRREGEQYF. The CDR3 DNA is TGTGCCAGCAGCTTAAGGCGGGAGGGCGAGCAGTACTTC.

This clonotype was picked up one time. V is TRBV5-1 and J is TRBJ2-1, with 9 bases matching TRBD1. CDR3 length: 21 residues. Looked up from germline, CDR1 is SGHRS and CDR2 is YFSETQ. The trim removed 0 bases at V and 0 bases at J, leaving 16 bases unmatched. The CDR3 loop is CASSLVGTGKSAAFSYNEQFF. CDR3 coding DNA: TGCGCCAGCAGCTTGGTGGGGACAGGGAAATCAGCAGCTTTCTCCTACAATGAGCAGTTCTTC.

The chain carries TRBV29-1 and TRBJ1-1; no clear D gene. Germline values: CDR1 SQVTM, CDR2 ANQGSEA. V lost 3 bases to trimming and J lost 4 bases, with 15 bases between them. The CDR3 loop spans 14 amino acids. Here the CDR3 reads CSVDRRLARTEAFF. CDR3 coding DNA: TGCAGCGTTGATCGGCGCCTTGCCCGCACTGAAGCTTTCTTT.

This clonotype turned up a few times. Here the CDR3 DNA reads TGTGCCATCAGTGACCCGGACAGCCCCAATCAGCCCCAGCATTTT. It encodes CAISDPDSPNQPQHF. V and J are TRBV10-3 and TRBJ1-5; tentative D call: TRBD1 (6 bases). CDR3 length: 15 residues. The germline V gene encodes CDR1 ENHRY and CDR2 SYGVKD. Between the trimmed V and J ends, which lost 3 bases and 3 bases, there was a span of 12 bases.